The rows below give T cell receptor beta chains drawn from one sample of a study of blood T cell repertoires in COVID-19. Profiled with immunoSEQ multiplex PCR; TCRdb holds only in-frame clones, not every one. The data contain 60,000 to 85,000 clones, roughly 87% of them singletons. Sequenced input: peripheral blood. The receptors here all came from a woman between 45 and 60 years old with active COVID-19. The CDR3 runs from the conserved cysteine through the conserved F or W. D genes are given only for firm matches. Size tells how often a clone was seen (once, few, many) or the class of an expanded clone, and some rows leave it out.

J	length	D	size	V	DNA	CDR3
TRBJ1-5	18	.	.	TRBV11-2	TGTGCCAGCAGCTTAGACGGCTGGGGGCAGGCCCCAGATCAGCCCCAGCATTTT	CASSLDGWGQAPDQPQHF
TRBJ2-3	15	.	once	TRBV7-6	TGTGCCAGCAGCTTAAGCGGGCGGAGCACAGATACGCAGTATTTT	CASSLSGRSTDTQYF
TRBJ2-7	14	.	.	TRBV10-3	TGTGCCATCAGGGGAGCGGACTCTTTTCACGAGCAGTACTTC	CAIRGADSFHEQYF
TRBJ2-5	15	TRBD2	.	TRBV3-1/TRBV3-2	TGTGCCAGCAGCCACCTCGCGGGAGGTGGAGAGACCCAGTACTTC	CASSHLAGGGETQYF
TRBJ2-7	14	TRBD1	.	TRBV6-5	TGTGCCAGCAGTTACAGGGACAGGGCCTACGAGCAGTACTTC	CASSYRDRAYEQYF
TRBJ2-7	16	.	.	TRBV7-9	TGTGCCAGCAGCCCCCCCGGAGAGGCGGTTCGGCACGAGCAGTACTTC	CASSPPGEAVRHEQYF
TRBJ1-2	13	.	.	TRBV5-4	TGTGCCAGCAGCTTGTTTGGAGACTATGGCTACACCTTC	CASSLFGDYGYTF
TRBJ2-1	13	.	once	TRBV30	TGTGCCTGGACTGGCAGGGGGGACAATGAGCAGTTCTTC	CAWTGRGDNEQFF
TRBJ2-7	14	TRBD2	.	TRBV6-5	TGTGCCAGCAGTCGGACTAGCGGCTCCTACGAGCAGTACTTC	CASSRTSGSYEQYF
TRBJ1-2	11	TRBD1	.	TRBV6-6	TGTGCCAGCAGTCCCGGGACAGGGTCCACCTTC	CASSPGTGSTF
TRBJ2-1	15	TRBD2	.	TRBV5-1	TGCGCCAGCAGCTCCCCATGGGAGGGCCTCAATGAGCAGTTCTTC	CASSSPWEGLNEQFF
TRBJ2-3	15	TRBD2	.	TRBV11-3	TGTGCCAGCAGCATGTGGCGGGGGAGCACAGATACGCAGTATTTT	CASSMWRGSTDTQYF
TRBJ2-7	14	.	.	TRBV7-2	TGTGCCAGCAGCCCCGTAGGAGGCTCCTACGAGCAGTACTTC	CASSPVGGSYEQYF
TRBJ2-7	16	.	.	TRBV25-1	TGTGCCAGCAGTGACACCTCAGGGGTCCCTCCCTACGAGCAGTACTTC	CASSDTSGVPPYEQYF
TRBJ2-1	15	TRBD2	.	TRBV5-1	TGCGCCAGCAGCACCGCTAGCGGGAGGACAAATGAGCAGTTCTTC	CASSTASGRTNEQFF
TRBJ1-6	14	TRBD1	few	TRBV18	TGTGCCAGCTCACGAGGGGGCTCAGATTCACCCCTCCACTTT	CASSRGGSDSPLHF
TRBJ2-1	16	TRBD2	.	TRBV9	TGTGCCAGCAGCGCCCGACTAGCGGGAGTCTACAATGAGCAGTTCTTC	CASSARLAGVYNEQFF
TRBJ1-2	16	.	.	TRBV4-1	TGCGCCAGCAGCCAAACGCTTGGTCAGACAGACTATGGCTACACCTTC	CASSQTLGQTDYGYTF
TRBJ2-5	15	.	.	TRBV5-1	TGCGCCAGCAGCTTGGAACAGGGCGCCGTGGAGACCCAGTACTTC	CASSLEQGAVETQYF
TRBJ1-2	15	.	.	TRBV10-3	TGTGCCATCAGTGAGGGAGAGCGGCAGAACTATGGCTACACCTTC	CAISEGERQNYGYTF
TRBJ1-3	15	.	.	TRBV6-6	TGTGCCAGCAGGGTGGGGGGAGGCTCTGGAAACACCATATATTTT	CASRVGGGSGNTIYF
TRBJ2-1	16	TRBD2	.	TRBV30	TGTGCCTGGAGCGCCCCTAGTCGCGGGGGCTACAATGAGCAGTTCTTC	CAWSAPSRGGYNEQFF